Presented here are 30 T cell receptor beta chains from one specimen sequenced in a study of T cell changes during pregnancy in multiple sclerosis. The repertoire was sequenced with immunoSEQ multiplex PCR; TCRdb's copy has only in-frame clones and lacks some. This table has around 80,000 clones, about 91% appearing once. The material sequenced was peripheral blood, taken before pregnancy. The source of these receptors is a female donor with multiple sclerosis, enrolled in a pregnancy study.

Comments on this clone: One junction end does not reproduce the germline sequence, and a read error may be involved. The J gene is TRBJ2-3, the V gene TRBV7-7, with 14 bases aligning to TRBD2. The CDR3 is made up of 16 amino acids. The germline V gene has CDR1 SSHAT and CDR2 FNYEAQ (reference sequence). The CDR3, as DNA: TGTGCTAGCAGCCCGGGACTAGCGGGGGTCACAGATACGCAGTATTTT. This codes for CASSPGLAGVTDTQYF.

The CDR3: CASSGGHFPAGELFF. The DNA of the CDR3 is TGTGCCAGCAGCGGCGGACACTTCCCCGCCGGGGAGCTGTTTTTT. The chain employs TRBV9 and TRBJ2-2, with D perhaps matching TRBD1 (5 bases). The germline V and J ends were trimmed by 3 bases and 6 bases, with 15 bases remaining between them. CDR1 SGDLS and CDR2 YYNGEE come from the germline V gene. This CDR3 contains 15 residues.

The chain is built from TRBV10-2 and TRBJ2-1, with TRBD2 identical over 11 bases. This CDR3 spans 15 amino acids. CDR1 and CDR2 (germline): WSHSY, SAAADI. J was trimmed by 7 bases and V by 4 bases; bases with no gene match: 6. CDR3 coding DNA: TGCGCCAGCAGTGTTAGCGGGGGGGCGTGGAATGAGCAGTTCTTC. Translation: CASSVSGGAWNEQFF.

This chain connects TRBV5-8 to TRBJ1-1; D uncertain. Germline-derived CDR1 and CDR2 are SGHTS and YDEGEE. This CDR3 comprises 16 residues. The germline V and J ends were trimmed by 1 base and 1 base, with 14 bases remaining between them. CDR3 nucleotides: TGTGCCAGCAGCTTGAGGCCGGGATACTCGAACACTGAAGCTTTCTTT. Translating gives CASSLRPGYSNTEAFF.

Notes on this clone: Other DNA sequences of this sample code for an identical CDR3. This chain joins TRBV27 and TRBJ2-2; the D gene is possibly TRBD2 (6 bases). V was trimmed by 5 bases and J by 8 bases, leaving 12 bases between them. Per the germline V gene, CDR1 is MNHEY and CDR2 is SMNVEV (reference sequence). This CDR3 is 13 amino acids long. The CDR3 bases are TGTGCCAGCAGTCTGGGAGGTTCGGGGGAGCTGTTTTTT. Protein: CASSLGGSGELFF.

V gene TRBV6-1 combines with J gene TRBJ2-5; TRBD1 agrees at 7 bases. CDR1 and CDR2 from the germline V gene are MNHNS and SASEGT. The CDR3 consists of 15 residues. The V gene end was trimmed by 3 bases and the J gene end by 4 bases; junction bases not matched to a gene: 8. The CDR3 loop is CASSDGEQGPETQYF. In DNA form, the CDR3 reads TGTGCCAGCAGTGACGGTGAACAGGGGCCAGAGACCCAGTACTTC.

This clone was recorded only once. The chain combines TRBV30 with TRBJ2-1; TRBD2 might be the D (6 bases). Germline lookup yields CDR1 GTSNPN and CDR2 SVGIG (reference sequence). The CDR3 contains 11 residues. V lost 2 bases and J lost 9, with 8 bases in between. CDR3: CAWSTGGEQFF. The CDR3 DNA reads as TGTGCCTGGAGTACCGGGGGTGAGCAGTTCTTC.

The CDR3 coding sequence is TGTGCCACCGTACAGGGCTGGGAGCAGTACTTC. Protein: CATVQGWEQYF. The chain joins TRBV19 to TRBJ2-7; TRBD1 might be the D (6 bases). V lost 10 bases to trimming and J lost 7 bases, with 14 bases between them. The CDR3 covers 11 residues. Germline V gene lookup returns CDR1 LNHDA and CDR2 SQIVND (reference sequence).

V gene TRBV30 combines with J gene TRBJ1-2, with D possibly matching TRBD1 (6 bases). This CDR3 spans 13 amino acids. V shed 7 bases and J shed 0 bases, with 12 bases lying between them. CDR1 and CDR2 (germline): GTSNPN, SVGIG (reference sequence). The CDR3 region is CASVGHSNYGYTF. Here the CDR3 DNA reads TGTGCCTCGGTGGGACACTCTAACTATGGCTACACCTTC.

V gene TRBV6-4 combines with J gene TRBJ1-6; D gene uncertain. Germline V gene data show CDR1 as MRHNA and CDR2 as SNTAGT. This CDR3 is built from 15 residues. V was trimmed by 0 bases and J by 9 bases, leaving 12 bases between them. The DNA for the CDR3 is TGTGCCAGCAGTGACTCGACGGGAGGAACTTCACCCCTCCACTTT. Its protein product is CASSDSTGGTSPLHF.

V is TRBV7-9 and J is TRBJ1-1; 7 bases are shared with TRBD1. V gave up 3 bases and J gave up 1 base; unmatched junction bases: 8. From germline, CDR1 is SEHNR and CDR2 FQNEAQ (reference sequence). This CDR3 contains 16 residues. CDR3 nucleotide sequence: TGTGCCAGCAGCTTCGGCGGGACAGCCCCGAACACTGAAGCTTTCTTT. Translated, it gives CASSFGGTAPNTEAFF.

This clone was detected only a few times. The chain couples TRBV7-9 to TRBJ2-7; weak D call: TRBD2 (6 bases). The germline V and J ends were trimmed by 1 base and 0 bases, with 13 bases remaining between them. In germline, CDR1 is SEHNR, CDR2 FQNEAQ (reference sequence). The length of the CDR3 is 16 residues. CDR3 protein: CASSLEGGLSSYEQYF. DNA for the CDR3: TGTGCCAGCAGCTTAGAAGGAGGGCTCAGCTCCTACGAGCAGTACTTC.

This rearrangement joins TRBV7-6 to TRBJ2-1, with TRBD1 as a possible D gene (5 bases). Per germline, CDR1 SGHVS and CDR2 FNYEAQ. V was pared by 5 bases and J by 0 bases, with 11 bases between. The CDR3 runs to 15 residues. The DNA for the CDR3 is TGTGCCAGCAGCCAAACAGGAATCTCCTACAATGAGCAGTTCTTC. Translation: CASSQTGISYNEQFF.

J is TRBJ2-7 and V is TRBV6-5; 7 nucleotides align to TRBD1. The CDR3 has 15 residues. CDR1 is MNHEY, CDR2 SVGAGI, per germline. After removal of 10 bases from V and 1 base from J, the junction contained 13 bases not matched to a gene. Written as DNA, the CDR3 is TGTGCCACGAGGGGGCCGGTGTTCCAGTCCTACGAGCAGTACTTC. This encodes CATRGPVFQSYEQYF.

V gene TRBV9 combines with J gene TRBJ2-2; no reliable D call. The CDR3 totals 14 residues. CDR1 is SGDLS and CDR2 is YYNGEE in the germline V gene. The ends were cut back, 0 bases at V and 4 bases at J, with 7 bases in the middle. CDR3: CASSVGPSTGELFF. The CDR3 DNA sequence: TGTGCCAGCAGCGTAGGTCCCAGCACCGGGGAGCTGTTTTTT.

This clone has a single count. V and J are TRBV21-1 and TRBJ2-2; TRBD1 is the table's D call, not checked against the DNA. TRBV21-1 is deemed a pseudogene. This CDR3 contains 16 residues. CDR3 in DNA: TGTGCCAGCCGCCTGGGGTGGACACGCCGCGCCGGGGAGCTGTTTTTT. Its translation is CASRLGWTRRAGELFF.

This clone was detected a few times. The CDR3 nucleotides are TGTGCCTGGAGTACCGACAGGTATAATTCACCCCTCCACTTT. Its protein is CAWSTDRYNSPLHF. V and J are TRBV30 and TRBJ1-6; D perhaps matches TRBD1 (6 bases). CDR3 length: 14 residues. Germline V gives CDR1 GTSNPN, CDR2 SVGIG (reference sequence). Trimming removed 2 bases at V and 4 bases at J, with 9 bases between.

This clone was seen only once. The rearrangement joins TRBV6-5 to TRBJ2-5; 8 nucleotides agree with TRBD1. Germline assignment: CDR1 MNHEY and CDR2 SVGAGI. The CDR3 consists of 13 residues. Trimming took 6 bases from V and 5 from J; bases not matched to a gene: 5. CDR3 sequence reads: CASSPRGPETQYF. Here the CDR3 DNA reads TGTGCCAGCAGCCCCAGGGGGCCGGAGACCCAGTACTTC.

V is TRBV10-3 and J is TRBJ2-5; 7 positions match TRBD1. Trimming cost V 6 bases and J 3 bases; bases outside gene matches: 10. Germline-derived CDR1 and CDR2 are ENHRY and SYGVKD. The CDR3 loop spans 15 amino acids. The CDR3 DNA reads TGTGCCATCAGAGCCCGGGACAGTGGGGAAGAGACCCAGTACTTC. The encoded protein is CAIRARDSGEETQYF.

The count of this clone is one. The genes are TRBV4-1 and TRBJ2-7; TRBD1 might be the D (6 bases). The CDR3 runs to 16 residues. CDR1 and CDR2 (germline): MGHRA, YSYEKL. Trimming left V 0 bases short and J 2 bases short, with 14 bases between. CDR3: CASSQDSGQRTYEQYF. The DNA for the CDR3 is TGCGCCAGCAGCCAAGATTCCGGACAGAGAACCTACGAGCAGTACTTC.

The V gene is TRBV2, the J gene TRBJ2-7, with 7 bases lining up with TRBD1. Germline CDR1 is SNHLY and CDR2 is FYNNEI. The CDR3 is 14 residues long. Trimming removed 8 bases from V and 3 bases from J; junction bases left unmatched: 10. CDR3 loop: CASDEQGTSYEQYF. Written as DNA, the CDR3 is TGTGCCAGCGATGAACAGGGGACAAGCTACGAGCAGTACTTC.

V usage is TRBV19 and J usage is TRBJ1-1; the D gene is possibly TRBD1 (6 bases). The CDR3 extends over 14 amino acids. V lost 3 bases to trimming and J lost 0 bases, with 8 bases between them. The germline gives CDR1 LNHDA, CDR2 SQIVND (reference sequence). The CDR3 DNA follows: TGTGCCAGTAGTATGGGGGCAATGAACACTGAAGCTTTCTTT. It encodes CASSMGAMNTEAFF.

The rearrangement joins TRBV27 to TRBJ2-1; D is ambiguous. The V end lost 2 bases, the J end lost 3 bases, and 5 bases lay between the germline ends. From germline, CDR1 is MNHEY and CDR2 SMNVEV (reference sequence). This CDR3 region has 13 residues. The CDR3 nucleotides are TGTGCCAGCAGTTTAGTTAACTACAATGAGCAGTTCTTC. The encoded protein is CASSLVNYNEQFF.

The V gene is TRBV7-3, the J gene TRBJ2-3; 9 nucleotides align to TRBD2. The germline gives CDR1 SGHTA, CDR2 FQGTGA. The V segment lost 2 bases and the J segment 2 bases; nucleotides outside the gene matches: 5. CDR3 length equals 16 residues. DNA of the CDR3: TGTGCCAGCAGCTTAGCGGGGGGGCGGGTCACAGATACGCAGTATTTT. Its protein product is CASSLAGGRVTDTQYF.

V gene TRBV7-9 combines with J gene TRBJ2-5; TRBD2 is a possible D gene (6 bases). Trimming shortened V by 4 bases and J by 9 bases, and 24 bases separated the two germline ends. Germline assignment: CDR1 SEHNR and CDR2 FQNEAQ (reference sequence). The CDR3 is made up of 16 amino acids. Here the CDR3 DNA reads TGTGCCAGCAGCTCGTCCGGGACTCCACTGGATGGGTCCCAGTACTTC. As protein: CASSSSGTPLDGSQYF.

By proportion, this clone is medium-sized. The CDR3 sequence: CSVVDSPVSNQPQHF. In nucleotides, the CDR3 is TGCAGCGTCGTTGACAGCCCCGTTAGCAATCAGCCCCAGCATTTT. V usage is TRBV29-1 and J usage is TRBJ1-5, with D possibly matching TRBD1 (5 bases). The germline V gene has CDR1 SQVTM and CDR2 ANQGSEA. Trimming shortened V by 6 bases and J by 0 bases, and 15 bases separated the two germline ends. This CDR3 has 15 residues.

The rearrangement joins TRBV6-1 to TRBJ1-1; 7 bases align to TRBD1. The germline V gene has CDR1 MNHNS and CDR2 SASEGT. Trimming cost V 6 bases and J 1 base; bases outside gene matches: 5. The CDR3 runs 14 residues. CDR3: CASRGTGANTEAFF. In DNA, the CDR3 is TGTGCCAGCAGAGGCACAGGGGCGAACACTGAAGCTTTCTTT.

The V call is TRBV2, the J call TRBJ1-5; D perhaps matches TRBD1 (5 bases). Germline values: CDR1 SNHLY, CDR2 FYNNEI. V lost 5 bases and J 4 bases, leaving 15 bases between the germline ends. The CDR3 totals 15 residues. CDR3 nucleotides: TGTGCCAGCAGTATAGGGGACTCAGGGAATCAGCCCCAGCATTTT. Its translation: CASSIGDSGNQPQHF. The complete variable domain, with remaining parts taken from reference TRBV2 and TRBJ1-5, reads EPEVTQTPSHQVTQMGQEVILRCVPISNHLYFYWYRQILGQKVEFLVSFYNNEISEKSEIFDDQFSVERPDGSNFTLKIRSTKLEDSAMYFCASSIGDSGNQPQHFGDGTRLSIL.

The chain couples TRBV6-4 to TRBJ2-3, with 8 nucleotides matching TRBD2. Germline V CDR1 and CDR2: MRHNA, SNTAGT. CDR3 length: 14 residues. The junction had 4 bases not matched to a gene; V was cut back by 4 bases and J by 4 bases. The CDR3 protein is CASSVRGGPDTQYF. CDR3 sequence (DNA): TGTGCCAGCAGTGTTCGGGGGGGGCCAGATACGCAGTATTTT.

This clone was seen only a few times. The chain couples TRBV30 to TRBJ1-3; 7 positions match TRBD1. Germline loops: CDR1 GTSNPN, CDR2 SVGIG (reference sequence). J was trimmed by 3 bases and V by 2 bases; bases with no gene match: 4. This CDR3 is 14 amino acids long. The DNA of the CDR3 is TGTGCCTGGAGTTACGGGACAGATGGAAACACCATATATTTT. As protein: CAWSYGTDGNTIYF. Full variable domain (missing parts from reference TRBV30 and TRBJ1-3): SQTIHQWPATLVQPVGSPLSLECTVEGTSNPNLYWYRQAAGRGLQLLFYSVGIGQISSEVPQNLSASRPQDRQFILSSKKLLLSDSGFYLCAWSYGTDGNTIYFGEGSWLTVV.